The TCR beta chain described here comes from a study of a mutant IDH1 vaccine in newly diagnosed glioma. Specified time point: week 47, end of study. Each vaccine dose was 300 ug of mutant IDH1 20-mer peptide, with topical imiquimod. Method: immunoSEQ multiplex PCR; TCRdb's copy keeps in-frame clones and lacks some. The sample includes 90,000 to 100,000 clones, 85% to 90% of them seen just once. To note about this clone: Its antigen is unknown.

CDR1 is SGHDT, CDR2 YYEEEE, per germline. Trimming took off 1 base at V and 0 bases at J, with 7 bases between the two ends. This CDR3 region has 14 residues. The sequenced sample was PBMCs, obtained from a glioma patient whose treatment included an IDH1 peptide vaccine. The receptor was isolated from a woman aged 45-65 years with glioma. V usage is TRBV5-6 and J usage is TRBJ1-2, with D uncertain. CDR3 sequence (DNA): TGTGCCAGCAGCTTGATCGGGGCTAACTATGGCTACACCTTC. Protein product: CASSLIGANYGYTF.